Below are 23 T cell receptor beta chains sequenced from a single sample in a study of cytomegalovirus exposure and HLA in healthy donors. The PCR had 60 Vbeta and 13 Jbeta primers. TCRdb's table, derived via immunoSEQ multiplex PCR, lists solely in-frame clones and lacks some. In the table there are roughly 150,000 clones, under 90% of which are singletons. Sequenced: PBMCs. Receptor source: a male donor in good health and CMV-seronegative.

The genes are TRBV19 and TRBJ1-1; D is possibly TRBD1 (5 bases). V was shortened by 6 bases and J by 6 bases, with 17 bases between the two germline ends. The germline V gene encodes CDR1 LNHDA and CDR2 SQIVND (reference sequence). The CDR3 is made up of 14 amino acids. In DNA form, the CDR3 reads TGTGCCAGTAGGATCGGACATTTGTTGGCTGAAGCTTTCTTT. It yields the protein CASRIGHLLAEAFF. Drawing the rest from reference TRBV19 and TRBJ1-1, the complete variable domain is DGGITQSPKYLFRKEGQNVTLSCEQNLNHDAMYWYRQDPGQGLRLIYYSQIVNDFQKGDIAEGYSVSREKKESFPLTVTSAQKNPTAFYLCASRIGHLLAEAFFGQGTRLTVV.

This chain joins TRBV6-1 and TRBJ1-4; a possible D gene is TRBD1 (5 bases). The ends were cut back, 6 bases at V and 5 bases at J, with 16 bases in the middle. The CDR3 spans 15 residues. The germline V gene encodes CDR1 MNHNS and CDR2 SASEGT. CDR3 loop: CASRERQGWNEKLFF. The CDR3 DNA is TGTGCCAGCAGAGAGAGGCAGGGTTGGAATGAAAAACTGTTTTTT.

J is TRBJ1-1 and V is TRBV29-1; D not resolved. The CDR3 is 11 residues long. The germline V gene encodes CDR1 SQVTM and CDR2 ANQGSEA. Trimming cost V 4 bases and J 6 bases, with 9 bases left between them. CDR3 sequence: CSVGESAEAFF. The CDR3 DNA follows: TGCAGCGTTGGCGAGTCGGCTGAAGCTTTCTTT.

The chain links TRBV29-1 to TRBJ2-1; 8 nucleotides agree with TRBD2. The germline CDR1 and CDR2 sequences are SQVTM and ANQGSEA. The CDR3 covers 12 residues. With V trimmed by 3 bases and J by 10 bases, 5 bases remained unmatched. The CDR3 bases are TGCAGCGTTGAGGTAGCGGGATTGGAGCAGTTCTTC. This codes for CSVEVAGLEQFF.

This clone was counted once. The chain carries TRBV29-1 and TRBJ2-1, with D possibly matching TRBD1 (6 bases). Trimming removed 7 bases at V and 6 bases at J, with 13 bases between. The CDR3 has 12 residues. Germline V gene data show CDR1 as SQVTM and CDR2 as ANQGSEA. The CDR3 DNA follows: TGCAGCGCCACCCCAGGGGTCAATGAGCAGTTCTTC. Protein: CSATPGVNEQFF.

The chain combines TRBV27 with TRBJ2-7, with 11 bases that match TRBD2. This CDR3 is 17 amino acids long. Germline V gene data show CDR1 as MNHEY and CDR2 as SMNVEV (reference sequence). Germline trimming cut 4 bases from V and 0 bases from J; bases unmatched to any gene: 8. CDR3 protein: CASSSGLAGLISYEQYF. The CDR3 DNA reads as TGTGCCAGCAGTTCCGGACTAGCGGGTCTAATCTCCTACGAGCAGTACTTC.

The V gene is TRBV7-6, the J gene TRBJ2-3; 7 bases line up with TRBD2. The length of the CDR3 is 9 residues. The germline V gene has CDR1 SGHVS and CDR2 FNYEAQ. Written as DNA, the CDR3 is TGTCCCGGGAGGGATACGCAGTATTTT. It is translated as CPGRDTQYF.

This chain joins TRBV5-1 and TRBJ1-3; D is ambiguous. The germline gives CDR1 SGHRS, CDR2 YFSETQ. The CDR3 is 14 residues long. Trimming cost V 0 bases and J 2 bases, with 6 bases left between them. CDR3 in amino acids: CASSLVPAGNTIYF. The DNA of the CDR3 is TGCGCCAGCAGCTTGGTTCCGGCTGGAAACACCATATATTTT. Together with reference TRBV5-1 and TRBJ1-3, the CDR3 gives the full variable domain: KAGVTQTPRYLIKTRGQQVTLSCSPISGHRSVSWYQQTPGQGLQFLFEYFSETQRNKGNFPGRFSGRQFSNSRSEMNVSTLELGDSALYLCASSLVPAGNTIYFGEGSWLTVV.

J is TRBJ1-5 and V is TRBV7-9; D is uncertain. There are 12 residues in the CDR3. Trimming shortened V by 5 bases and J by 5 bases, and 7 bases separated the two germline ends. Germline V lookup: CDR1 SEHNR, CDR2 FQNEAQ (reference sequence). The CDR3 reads CASSLGDQPQHF. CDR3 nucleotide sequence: TGTGCCAGCAGCCTCGGGGATCAGCCCCAGCATTTT.

In DNA, the CDR3 is TGTGCCAGTAGCCTCGTCGGGGGGCCGGAGATCCATGAGCAGTTCTTC. Translation: CASSLVGGPEIHEQFF. The V and J genes are TRBV19 and TRBJ2-1, with a possible D match to TRBD2 (7 bases). CDR3 length: 16 amino acids. Trimming took off 6 bases at V and 8 bases at J, with 23 bases between the two ends. Per germline, CDR1 LNHDA and CDR2 SQIVND (reference sequence).

The CDR3 is CASSPHHGSLNTEAFF. For the CDR3, the DNA is TGTGCCAGCTCTCCTCACCATGGCAGTTTGAACACTGAAGCTTTCTTT. The chain employs TRBV18 and TRBJ1-1; D is unclear. Germline loops: CDR1 KGHSH, CDR2 LQKENI. Trimming removed 6 bases from V and 0 bases from J, with 17 bases in between. The CDR3 consists of 16 residues.

This CDR3 is CASSRLAGGGETQYF. The CDR3, as DNA: TGCGCCAGCAGCCGACTAGCGGGAGGGGGGGAGACCCAGTACTTC. This chain uses TRBV4-1 with TRBJ2-5; 14 nucleotides agree with TRBD2. V lost 4 bases and J lost 5; bases outside the gene matches: 3. This CDR3 comprises 15 residues. Germline V gene data show CDR1 as MGHRA and CDR2 as YSYEKL.

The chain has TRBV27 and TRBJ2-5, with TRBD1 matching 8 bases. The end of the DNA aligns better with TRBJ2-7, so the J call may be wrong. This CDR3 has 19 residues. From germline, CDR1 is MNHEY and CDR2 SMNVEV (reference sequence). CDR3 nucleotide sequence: TGTGCCAGCAGTCCTCGGCTCTTCTCTAGACAGGGGAGCTCCTACGAGCAGTACTTC. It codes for CASSPRLFSRQGSSYEQYF.

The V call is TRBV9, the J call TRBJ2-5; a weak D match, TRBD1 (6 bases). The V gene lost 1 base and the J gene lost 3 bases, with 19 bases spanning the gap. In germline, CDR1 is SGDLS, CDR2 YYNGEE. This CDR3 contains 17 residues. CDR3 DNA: TGTGCCAGCAGCGTAAGCAACACAGGGAGAAGAGAAGAGACCCAGTACTTC. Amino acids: CASSVSNTGRREETQYF.

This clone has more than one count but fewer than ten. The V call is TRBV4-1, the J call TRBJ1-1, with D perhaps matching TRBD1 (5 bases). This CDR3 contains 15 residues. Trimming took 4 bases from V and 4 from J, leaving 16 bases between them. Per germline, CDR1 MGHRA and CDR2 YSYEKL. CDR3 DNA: TGCGCCAGCAGCCGAAGGGAGGGGCTGATCACTGAAGCTTTCTTT. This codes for CASSRREGLITEAFF.

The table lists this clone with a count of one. As DNA, the CDR3 is TGTGCCAGCAGCGTCTCCGGGACTCCCGTATACAATGAGCAGTTCTTC. Translation gives CASSVSGTPVYNEQFF. The chain is built from TRBV9 and TRBJ2-1; the D gene is possibly TRBD2 (6 bases). The V and J ends lost 2 bases and 4 bases respectively, with 16 bases between them. This CDR3 is 16 amino acids long. The germline V gene encodes CDR1 SGDLS and CDR2 YYNGEE.

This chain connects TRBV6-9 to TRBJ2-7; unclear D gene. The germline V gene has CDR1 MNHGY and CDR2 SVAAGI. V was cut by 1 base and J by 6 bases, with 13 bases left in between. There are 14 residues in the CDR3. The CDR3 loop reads CASSYFTCLGEQYF. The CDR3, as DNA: TGTGCCAGCAGTTATTTCACCTGCCTAGGCGAGCAGTACTTC.

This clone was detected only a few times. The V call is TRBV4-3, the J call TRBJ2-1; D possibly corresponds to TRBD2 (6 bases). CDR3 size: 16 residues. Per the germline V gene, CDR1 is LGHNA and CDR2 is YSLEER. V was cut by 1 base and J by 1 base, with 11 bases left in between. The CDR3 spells CASSQGISGSYNEQFF. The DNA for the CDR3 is TGCGCCAGCAGCCAAGGGATCAGCGGGTCCTACAATGAGCAGTTCTTC.

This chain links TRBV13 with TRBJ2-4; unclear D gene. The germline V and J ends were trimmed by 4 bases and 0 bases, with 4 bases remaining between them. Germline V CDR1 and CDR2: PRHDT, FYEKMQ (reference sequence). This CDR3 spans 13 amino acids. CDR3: CASSSLAKNIQYF. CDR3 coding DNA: TGTGCCAGCAGCTCATTAGCCAAAAACATTCAGTACTTC.

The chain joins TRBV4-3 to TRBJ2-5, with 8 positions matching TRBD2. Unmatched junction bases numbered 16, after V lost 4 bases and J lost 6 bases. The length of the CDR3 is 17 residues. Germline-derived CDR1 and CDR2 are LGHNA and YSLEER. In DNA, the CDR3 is TGCGCCAGCAGCCCACACCGATCGGAAGCGGGAGAAAAGACCCAGTACTTC. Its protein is CASSPHRSEAGEKTQYF.

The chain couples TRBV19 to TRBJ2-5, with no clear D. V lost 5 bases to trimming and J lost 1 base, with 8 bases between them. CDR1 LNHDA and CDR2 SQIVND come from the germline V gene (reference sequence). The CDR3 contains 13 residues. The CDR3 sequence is CASSPVLQETQYF. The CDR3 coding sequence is TGTGCCAGTAGTCCTGTCCTCCAAGAGACCCAGTACTTC.

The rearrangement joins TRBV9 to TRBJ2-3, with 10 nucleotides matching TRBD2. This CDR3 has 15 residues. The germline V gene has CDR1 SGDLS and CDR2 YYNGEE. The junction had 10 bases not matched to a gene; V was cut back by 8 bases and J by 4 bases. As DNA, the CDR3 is TGTGCCAGTTCTCCTAGCGGGAGTCCCCCAGATACGCAGTATTTT. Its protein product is CASSPSGSPPDTQYF.

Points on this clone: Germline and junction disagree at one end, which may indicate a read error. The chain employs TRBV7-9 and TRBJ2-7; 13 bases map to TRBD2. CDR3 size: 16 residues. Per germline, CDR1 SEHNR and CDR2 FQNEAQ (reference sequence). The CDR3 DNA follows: TGTTCCAGCAGCTTAGCCAGCTTGACTAGCGGGAGGGAGCAGTACTTC. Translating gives CSSSLASLTSGREQYF.